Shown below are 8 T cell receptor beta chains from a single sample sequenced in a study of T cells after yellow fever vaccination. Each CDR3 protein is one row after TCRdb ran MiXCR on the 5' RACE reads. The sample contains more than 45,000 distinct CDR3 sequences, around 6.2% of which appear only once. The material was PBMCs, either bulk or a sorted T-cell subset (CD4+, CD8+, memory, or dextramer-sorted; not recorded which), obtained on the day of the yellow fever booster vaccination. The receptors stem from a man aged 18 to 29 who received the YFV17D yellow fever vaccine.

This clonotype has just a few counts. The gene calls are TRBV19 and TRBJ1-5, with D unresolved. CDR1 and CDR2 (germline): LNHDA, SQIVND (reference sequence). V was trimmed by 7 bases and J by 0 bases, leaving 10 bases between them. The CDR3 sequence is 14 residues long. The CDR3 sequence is CASNPRGSNQPQHF. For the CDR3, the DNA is TGTGCCAGTAATCCCCGGGGTAGCAATCAGCCCCAGCATTTT.

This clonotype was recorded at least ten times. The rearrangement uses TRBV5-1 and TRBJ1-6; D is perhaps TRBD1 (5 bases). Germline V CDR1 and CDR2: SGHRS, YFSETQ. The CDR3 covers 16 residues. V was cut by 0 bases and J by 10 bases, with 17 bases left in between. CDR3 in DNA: TGCGCCAGCAGCTTGGACCGGGACGGGGTGCGGTCACCCCTCCACTTT. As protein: CASSLDRDGVRSPLHF.

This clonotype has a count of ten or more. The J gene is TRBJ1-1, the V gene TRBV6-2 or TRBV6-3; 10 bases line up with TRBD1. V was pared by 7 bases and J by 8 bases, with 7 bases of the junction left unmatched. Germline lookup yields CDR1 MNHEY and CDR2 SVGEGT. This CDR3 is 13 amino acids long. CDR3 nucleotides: TGTGCCAGCACCCATCCGGGACAGGGGGAAGCTTTCTTT. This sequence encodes CASTHPGQGEAFF.

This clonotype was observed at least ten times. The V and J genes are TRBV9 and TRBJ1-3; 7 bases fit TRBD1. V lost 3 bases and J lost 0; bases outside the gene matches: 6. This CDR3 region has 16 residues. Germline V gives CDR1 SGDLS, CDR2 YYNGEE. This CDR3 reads CASSGGQFSSGNTIYF. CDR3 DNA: TGTGCCAGCAGCGGGGGACAGTTCAGCTCTGGAAACACCATATATTTT.

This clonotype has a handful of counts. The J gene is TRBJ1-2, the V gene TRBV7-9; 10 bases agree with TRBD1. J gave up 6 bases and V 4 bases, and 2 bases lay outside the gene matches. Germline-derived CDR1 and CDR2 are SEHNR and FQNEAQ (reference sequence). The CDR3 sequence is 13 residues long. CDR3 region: CASSYGQGDGYTF. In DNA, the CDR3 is TGTGCCAGCAGCTATGGACAGGGGGATGGCTACACCTTC.

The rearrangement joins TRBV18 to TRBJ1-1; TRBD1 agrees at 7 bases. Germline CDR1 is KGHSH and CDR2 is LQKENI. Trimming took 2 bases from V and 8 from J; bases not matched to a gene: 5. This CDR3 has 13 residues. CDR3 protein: CASSPNRDSEAFF. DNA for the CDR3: TGTGCCAGCTCACCAAACCGGGACAGCGAAGCTTTCTTT. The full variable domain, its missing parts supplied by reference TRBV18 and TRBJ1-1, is NAGVMQNPRHLVRRRGQEARLRCSPMKGHSHVYWYRQLPEEGLKFMVYLQKENIIDESGMPKERFSAEFPKEGPSILRIQQVVRGDSAAYFCASSPNRDSEAFFGQGTRLTVV.

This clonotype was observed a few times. The CDR3, as DNA: TGTGCCAGCAGCCTAGGCCGGCAGGGCTATGGCTACACCTTC. Its protein product is CASSLGRQGYGYTF. The V call is TRBV11-2, the J call TRBJ1-2; TRBD1 might be the D (5 bases). V dropped 5 bases and J dropped 4 bases, with 14 bases sitting between them. CDR3 size: 14 residues. CDR1 and CDR2 from the germline V gene are SGHAT and FQNNGV.

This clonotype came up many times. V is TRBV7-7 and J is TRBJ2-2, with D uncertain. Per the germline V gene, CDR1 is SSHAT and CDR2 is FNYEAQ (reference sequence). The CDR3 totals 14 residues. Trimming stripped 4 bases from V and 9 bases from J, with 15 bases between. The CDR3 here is CASSSINDIRELFF. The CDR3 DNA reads TGTGCCAGCAGCTCGATAAATGACATTAGGGAGCTGTTTTTT.